This is a list of T cell receptor beta chains from one sample in a study of cytomegalovirus exposure and HLA in healthy donors. Only in-frame clones appear in the TCRdb table, and some are missing; sequencing was by immunoSEQ multiplex PCR. The data hold 150,000 to 200,000 clones, with 80% to 90% observed a single time. The sequenced sample was PBMCs. These receptors originate from a man aged 18 to 29 in good health and CMV-seropositive. The conserved cysteine and the conserved F or W are not part of the CDR3 here. Each record gives: V gene, J gene, CDR3 protein.

v_gene: TRBV7-3
j_gene: TRBJ2-2
CDR3aa: ASSLPSSGGAGELF

v_gene: TRBV7-8
j_gene: TRBJ1-1
CDR3aa: ASSQAGTGETEAF

v_gene: TRBV19
j_gene: TRBJ2-1
CDR3aa: ASSPKGGSRYNEQF

v_gene: TRBV6-5
j_gene: TRBJ2-5
CDR3aa: ASSYQTGRETQY

v_gene: TRBV7-6
j_gene: TRBJ2-5
CDR3aa: ASSLISGSQETQY

v_gene: TRBV10-3
j_gene: TRBJ1-3
CDR3aa: AISGSGSGNTIY

v_gene: TRBV11-2
j_gene: TRBJ2-1
CDR3aa: ASSLWGGPNNEQF

v_gene: TRBV9
j_gene: TRBJ2-6
CDR3aa: ASSSSSGANVLT

v_gene: TRBV6-1
j_gene: TRBJ2-6
CDR3aa: ASTGPSSGANVLT

v_gene: TRBV9
j_gene: TRBJ1-1
CDR3aa: ASSVDPGQGQGAF

v_gene: TRBV5-1
j_gene: TRBJ2-7
CDR3aa: ASSPSGQGREQY

v_gene: TRBV2
j_gene: TRBJ2-2
CDR3aa: ASSEHSIPGGTNTGELF

v_gene: TRBV7-3
j_gene: TRBJ2-3
CDR3aa: ASSLDRSSTDTQY

v_gene: TRBV4-3
j_gene: TRBJ2-7
CDR3aa: ASSQAGGNSYEQY

v_gene: TRBV6-6
j_gene: TRBJ1-2
CDR3aa: ASSLAGGGYGYT

v_gene: TRBV5-1
j_gene: TRBJ2-7
CDR3aa: ASSLGLDDGEQY

v_gene: TRBV7-2
j_gene: TRBJ2-2
CDR3aa: ASSLVASGGRGGELF

v_gene: TRBV6-5
j_gene: TRBJ1-6
CDR3aa: ASSYLTVESPLH

v_gene: TRBV7-8
j_gene: TRBJ1-5
CDR3aa: ASSLSGTGGGQPQH

v_gene: TRBV11-2
j_gene: TRBJ2-1
CDR3aa: ASSPTSGGYNEQF

v_gene: TRBV21-1
j_gene: -
CDR3aa: ASSKAGSGTGGSYEQY

v_gene: TRBV19
j_gene: TRBJ1-2
CDR3aa: ASSTGRADYGYT

v_gene: TRBV5-6
j_gene: TRBJ1-4
CDR3aa: ASSEEASVTNEKLF

v_gene: TRBV6-6
j_gene: TRBJ2-7
CDR3aa: ASRAGGWSHEQY

v_gene: TRBV30
j_gene: TRBJ2-7
CDR3aa: AWSPFQGAEQY

v_gene: TRBV4-1
j_gene: TRBJ2-3
CDR3aa: ASSQETSGRTDTQY

v_gene: TRBV5-4
j_gene: TRBJ2-7
CDR3aa: ASSLAGGAYEQY